This T cell receptor beta chain was captured in a study of control samples from healthy donors and cancer patients. The method was immunoSEQ multiplex PCR; TCRdb's version includes in-frame clones alone and lacks a portion of them. The sample holds 150,000 or so clones, 80% to 90% seen once. Trimming took 6 bases from V and 3 from J; bases not matched to a gene: 14. The CDR3 runs 17 residues. CDR1 is MDHEN and CDR2 is SYDVKM in the germline V gene. This clone has more than one count but fewer than ten. The receptor was derived from a man younger than 35 in good health. The gene calls are TRBV28 and TRBJ1-5, with 7 bases matching TRBD1. The sequenced material came from blood. The CDR3 DNA reads as TGTGCCAGCAGGGGGGACAGAATGGTTACCCACAATCAGCCCCAGCATTTT. This sequence encodes CASRGDRMVTHNQPQHF.